The entry that follows covers one T cell receptor (beta chain) sequence. Its antigen remains undetermined. Per-base qualities were not stored, and no clone one base away is much larger. The data originate from a study of blood T cell repertoires in COVID-19 (dated by TCRdb to about 2020). In the study overall: Collaborator samples came from the United States, Italy and Spain and covered acute and convalescent phases of COVID-19. The repertoires were released in a freely available public database meant as a resource for research on the immune response to SARS-CoV-2. The material from the prospective study consisted of cDNA or gDNA derived from T cells, B-cell-depleted T cells, or PBMCs. Where available, HLA class I and class II types were taken from metadata supplied by the sample provider and were not determined by assay-based typing. Subjects who had been exposed to COVID-19, were actively infected with it, or had recovered from it provided the deeply sampled blood TCRbeta repertoires that made up the dataset. Samples came from the ongoing ImmuneRACE study (first 160 participants) plus 1,254 subjects from 6 global collaborators. Nearly every sample came with metadata listing a de-identified subject ID, COVID-19 status, age in years and sex. What the work shows at the level of the full study, not this receptor alone: Clinical and demographic metadata were provided uncurated, with the amount varying by source and participant.

TCRbeta CDR3 regions were amplified from genomic DNA by means of the immunoSEQ Assay, a bias-controlled multiplex PCR. On the study's bioinformatics: Nucleated cell counts per sample were estimated from amplification of reference gene primers within the assay. To quantify the absolute abundance of each unique TCRbeta CDR3 rearrangement, sequence reads were collapsed and filtered. Productive Simpson clonality was computed per sample as the square root of Simpson's diversity index over productive rearrangements. The table was pulled from immuneACCESS by TCRdb, which kept in-frame rearrangements only. Such tables lose some clones; where checked, under half of the loss comes from unresolved V genes, and the rest has no known cause. V, J and clone size are taken as reported in that table, and D and trimming were inferred from the DNA itself. The sample table lists fewer than 100,000 clones, around 75% of them with a count of one. The top ten clonotypes cover approximately 24% of the sample.

Reading the germline V gene (reference sequence) gives CDR1 SEHNR and CDR2 FQNEAQ. The cysteine opens and the phenylalanine closes a CDR3 of 16 amino acids. This entry keeps only the CDR3 DNA: 48 bases, framed from base 1. The junction shows trimming of 4 bases on V and 6 bases on J, and the gene matches do not reach 14 bases of it. Collaborating institutions collected whole blood in K2EDTA tubes following their own protocols. Collaborator samples were shipped for TCRbeta analysis as frozen whole blood, isolated PBMCs, or DNA extracted from either sample type. The chain uses TRBV7-9 and TRBJ2-7; 8 bases in the junction line up with TRBD2. The sequenced sample consisted of peripheral blood. This receptor was obtained from a human donor in a cohort sampled during active COVID-19. The CDR3 is CASSSQSGSIPFEQYF. At the DNA level, the sequence is TGTGCCAGCAGCTCACAAAGCGGGAGTATCCCCTTCGAGCAGTACTTC.